This entry concerns a single T cell receptor (beta chain). It has no known antigen specificity. Base-call qualities are not available, and no considerably larger clone is one nucleotide away. This specimen belongs to a study of blood T cell repertoires in COVID-19 (TCRdb year 2020). About the full investigation: Samples covering the acute and convalescent phases of COVID-19 were provided by collaborators in the United States, Italy and Spain. The material from the prospective study consisted of cDNA or gDNA derived from T cells, B-cell-depleted T cells, or PBMCs. Samples came from the ongoing ImmuneRACE study (first 160 participants) plus 1,254 subjects from 6 global collaborators. Deeply sampled blood TCRbeta repertoires from subjects exposed to, actively infected with, or recovered from COVID-19 were included in the dataset. HLA class I and class II types, where available, came from metadata supplied by the sample provider rather than from assay-based typing. The repertoires were released in a freely available public database intended as a resource for research on the immune response to SARS-CoV-2. The sample metadata nearly always contained a de-identified subject ID, COVID-19 status, age in years and sex.

In the prospective study, participants were about 18 to 95 years old, resided in about two dozen geographic areas of the United States, and were enrolled through a virtual design. In the prospective study, cohorts were assigned on the basis of participant-reported clinical history obtained from a screening survey and a study questionnaire. ImmuneRACE Cohort 3 recovered participants were defined by two consecutive negative NP/OP PCR tests, healthcare professional clearance, or symptom resolution. In the prospective study, mobile phlebotomists collected whole blood, serum and a nasopharyngeal or oropharyngeal swab from each participant. Additional blood draws and questionnaires over an approximately two-month period could optionally be provided by prospective study participants. Blood samples from the prospective study were shipped frozen or at room temperature prior to DNA extraction. TCRbeta CDR3 regions were amplified from genomic DNA by means of the immunoSEQ Assay, a bias-controlled multiplex PCR. Processing in the source paper ran as follows. The number of nucleated cells in each sample was estimated by amplification of reference gene primers within the assay. To quantify the absolute abundance of each unique TCRbeta CDR3 rearrangement, sequence reads were collapsed and filtered. For each sample, productive Simpson clonality was calculated by taking the square root of Simpson's diversity index across productive rearrangements. Held by TCRdb, this immuneACCESS table contains in-frame sequences only and omits some clones. Under half of the omission traces to an unresolved V gene where checked; the cause of the rest is unknown. The DNA gave D and trimming, while V, J and clone size come from that table. The sample table contains some 430,000 clones; only one count was recorded for 90% of them. The biggest ten clones account for about 0.6% of the sample.

The CDR3 spans 18 residues, from the cysteine through the phenylalanine. CDR3 DNA only is kept here, 54 bases in frame from base 1. Trimming removed 3 bases from V and 5 bases from J; the gene matches leave 16 bases unexplained. The germline V gene (reference sequence) yields SEHNR for CDR1 and FQNEAQ for CDR2. What the work shows at the level of the full study, not this receptor alone: How much clinical and demographic metadata was included differed by source and by participant, and the metadata was provided uncurated.

Sequenced input: PBMCs or T cells enriched from blood (not recorded which). The receptor was derived from a man between 18 and 29 years old who had recovered from COVID-19. Recombination joined TRBV7-9 with TRBJ2-3; 8 bases in the junction line up with TRBD1. The CDR3 has the sequence CASSFGERTGGFRDTQYF. The nucleotides read TGTGCCAGCAGCTTCGGCGAACGAACAGGGGGATTTAGAGATACGCAGTATTTT.